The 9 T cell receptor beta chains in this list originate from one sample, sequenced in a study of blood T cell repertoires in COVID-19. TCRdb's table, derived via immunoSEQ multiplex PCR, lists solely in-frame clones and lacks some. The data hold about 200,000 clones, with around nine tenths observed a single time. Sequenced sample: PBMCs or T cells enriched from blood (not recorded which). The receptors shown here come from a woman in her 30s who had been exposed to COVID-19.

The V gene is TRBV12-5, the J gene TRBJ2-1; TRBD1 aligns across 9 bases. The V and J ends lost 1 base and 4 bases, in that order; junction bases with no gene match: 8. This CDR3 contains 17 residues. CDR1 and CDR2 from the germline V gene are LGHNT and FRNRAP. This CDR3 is CASGLDDRGIFYNEQFF. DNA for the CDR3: TGTGCTAGTGGTTTGGACGACAGGGGGATATTTTACAATGAGCAGTTCTTC.

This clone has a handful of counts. CDR3 region: CASSSWTGVHEQYF. The CDR3 region has the DNA TGTGCCAGCAGCTCCTGGACAGGGGTCCACGAGCAGTACTTC. This chain uses TRBV6-6 with TRBJ2-7, with 9 bases matching TRBD1. This CDR3 region has 14 residues. Germline loops: CDR1 MNHNY, CDR2 SVGAGI (reference sequence). V dropped 6 bases and J dropped 5; count of bases not matched to a gene: 8.

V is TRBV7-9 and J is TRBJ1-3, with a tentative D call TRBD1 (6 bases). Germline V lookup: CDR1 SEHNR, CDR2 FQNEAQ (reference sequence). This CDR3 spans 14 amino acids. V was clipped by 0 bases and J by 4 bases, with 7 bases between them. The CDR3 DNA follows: TGTGCCAGCAGCTTAGCAGGGGGAGGAAACACCATATATTTT. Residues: CASSLAGGGNTIYF.

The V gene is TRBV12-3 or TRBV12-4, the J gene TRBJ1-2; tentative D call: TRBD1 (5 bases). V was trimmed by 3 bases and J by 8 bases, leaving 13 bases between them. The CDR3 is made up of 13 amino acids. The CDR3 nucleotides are TGTGCCAGCAGTTTGTCTCCAGGGAAGGGCTACACCTTC. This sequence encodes CASSLSPGKGYTF.

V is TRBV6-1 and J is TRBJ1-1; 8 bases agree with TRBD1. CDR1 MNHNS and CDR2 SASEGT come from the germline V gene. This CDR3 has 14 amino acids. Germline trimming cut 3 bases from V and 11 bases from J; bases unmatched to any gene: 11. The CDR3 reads CASSDPRTGRIAFF. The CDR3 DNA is TGTGCCAGCAGTGACCCAAGGACAGGGAGAATCGCTTTCTTT.

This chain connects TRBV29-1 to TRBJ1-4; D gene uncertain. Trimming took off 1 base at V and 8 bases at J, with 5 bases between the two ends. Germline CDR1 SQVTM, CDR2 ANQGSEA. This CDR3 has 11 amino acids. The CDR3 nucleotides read TGCAGCGTTGAAGGGAGGGAAAAACTGTTTTTT. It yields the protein CSVEGREKLFF.

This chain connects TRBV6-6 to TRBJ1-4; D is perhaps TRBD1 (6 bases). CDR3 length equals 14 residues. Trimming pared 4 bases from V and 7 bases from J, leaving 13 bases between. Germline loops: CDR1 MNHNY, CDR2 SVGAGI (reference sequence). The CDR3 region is CASSSGRGSEKLFF. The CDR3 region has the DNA TGTGCCAGCAGTTCAGGCAGGGGAAGTGAAAAACTGTTTTTT.

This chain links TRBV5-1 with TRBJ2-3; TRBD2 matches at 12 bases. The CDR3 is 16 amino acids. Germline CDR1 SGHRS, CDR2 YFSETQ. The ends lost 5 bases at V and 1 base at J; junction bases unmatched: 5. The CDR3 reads CASRRTSGVGTDTQYF. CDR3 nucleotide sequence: TGCGCCAGCAGGCGGACTAGCGGGGTCGGCACAGATACGCAGTATTTT.

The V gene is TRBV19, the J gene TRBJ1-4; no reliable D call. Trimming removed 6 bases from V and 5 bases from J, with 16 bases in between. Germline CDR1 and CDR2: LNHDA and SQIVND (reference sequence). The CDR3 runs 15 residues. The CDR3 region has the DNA TGTGCCAGTAGCCCCTTCGGGAGCTTAAATGAAAAACTGTTTTTT. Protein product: CASSPFGSLNEKLFF.